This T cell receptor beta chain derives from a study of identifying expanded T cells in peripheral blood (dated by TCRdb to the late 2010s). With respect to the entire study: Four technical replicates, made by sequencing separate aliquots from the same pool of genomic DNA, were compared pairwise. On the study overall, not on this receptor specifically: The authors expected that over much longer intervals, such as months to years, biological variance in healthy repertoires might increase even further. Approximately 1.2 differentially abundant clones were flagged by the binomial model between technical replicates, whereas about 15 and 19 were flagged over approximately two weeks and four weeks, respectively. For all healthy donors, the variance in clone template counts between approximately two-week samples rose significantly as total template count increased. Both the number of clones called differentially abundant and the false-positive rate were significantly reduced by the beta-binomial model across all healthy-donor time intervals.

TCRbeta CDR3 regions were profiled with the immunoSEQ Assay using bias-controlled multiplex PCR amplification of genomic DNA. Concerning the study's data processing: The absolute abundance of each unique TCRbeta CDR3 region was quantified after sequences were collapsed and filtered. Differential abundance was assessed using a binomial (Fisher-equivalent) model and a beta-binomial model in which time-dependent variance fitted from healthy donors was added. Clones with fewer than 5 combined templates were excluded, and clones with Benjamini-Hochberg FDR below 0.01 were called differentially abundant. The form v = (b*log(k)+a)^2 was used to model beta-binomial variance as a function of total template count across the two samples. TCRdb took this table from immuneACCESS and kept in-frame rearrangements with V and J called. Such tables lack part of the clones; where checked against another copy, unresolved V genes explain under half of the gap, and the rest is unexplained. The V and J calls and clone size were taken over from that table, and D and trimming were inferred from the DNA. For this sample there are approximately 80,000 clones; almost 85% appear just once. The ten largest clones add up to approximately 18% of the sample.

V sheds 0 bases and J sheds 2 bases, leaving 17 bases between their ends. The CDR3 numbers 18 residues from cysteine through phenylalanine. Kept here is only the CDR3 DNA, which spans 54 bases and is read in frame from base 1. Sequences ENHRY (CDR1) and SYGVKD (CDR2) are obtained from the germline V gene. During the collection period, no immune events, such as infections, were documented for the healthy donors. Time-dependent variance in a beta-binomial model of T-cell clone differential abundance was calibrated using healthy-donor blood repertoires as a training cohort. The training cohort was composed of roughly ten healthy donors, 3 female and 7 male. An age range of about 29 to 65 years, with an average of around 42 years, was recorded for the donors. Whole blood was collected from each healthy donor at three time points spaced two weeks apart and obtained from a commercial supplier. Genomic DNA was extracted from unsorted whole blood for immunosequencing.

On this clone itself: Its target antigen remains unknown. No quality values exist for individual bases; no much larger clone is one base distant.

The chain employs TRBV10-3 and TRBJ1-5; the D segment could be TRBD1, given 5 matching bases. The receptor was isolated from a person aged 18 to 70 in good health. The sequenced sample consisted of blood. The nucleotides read TGTGCCATCAGTGAGTCGAGGGTTGTGGACACTCGCAATCAGCCCCAGCATTTT. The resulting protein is CAISESRVVDTRNQPQHF.